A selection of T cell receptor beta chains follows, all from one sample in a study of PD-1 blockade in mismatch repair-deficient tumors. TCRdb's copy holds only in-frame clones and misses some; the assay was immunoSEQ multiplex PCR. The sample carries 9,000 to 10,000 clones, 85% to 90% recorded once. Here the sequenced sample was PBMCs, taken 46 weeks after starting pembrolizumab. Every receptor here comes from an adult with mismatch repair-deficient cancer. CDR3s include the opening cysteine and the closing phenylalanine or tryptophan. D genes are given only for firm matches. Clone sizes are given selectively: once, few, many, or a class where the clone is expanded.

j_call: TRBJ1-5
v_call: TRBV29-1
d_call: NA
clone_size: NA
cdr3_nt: TGCAGCGTTGCGGGGAGCAATCAGCCCCAGCATTTT
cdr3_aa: CSVAGSNQPQHF

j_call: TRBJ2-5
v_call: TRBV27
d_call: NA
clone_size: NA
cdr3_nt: TGTGCCAGCAGCCTTTGGTACAGGGGGGGAGAGACCCAGTACTTC
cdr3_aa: CASSLWYRGGETQYF

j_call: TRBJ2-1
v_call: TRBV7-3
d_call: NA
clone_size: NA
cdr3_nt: TGTGCCAGCAGCCCCCTCCCGTTGAGCTCCTACAATGAGCAGTTCTTC
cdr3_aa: CASSPLPLSSYNEQFF

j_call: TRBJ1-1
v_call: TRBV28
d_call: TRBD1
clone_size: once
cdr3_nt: TGTGCCAGCAGCGATTATGACAGGGGGGGGAACACTGAAGCTTTCTTT
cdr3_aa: CASSDYDRGGNTEAFF

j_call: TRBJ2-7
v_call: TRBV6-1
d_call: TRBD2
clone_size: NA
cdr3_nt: TGTGCCAGCAGCCTGGGACTAGCGGGCACCTACGAGCAGTACTTC
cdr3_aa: CASSLGLAGTYEQYF

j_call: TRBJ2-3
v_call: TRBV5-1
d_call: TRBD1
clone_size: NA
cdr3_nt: TGCGCCAGCAGCTTGGCTGCCTCGGACAGGTTTTACACAGATACGCAGTATTTT
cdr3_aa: CASSLAASDRFYTDTQYF

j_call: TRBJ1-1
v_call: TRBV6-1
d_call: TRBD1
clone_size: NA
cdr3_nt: TGTGCCAGCAGTGAATGGGAGACAGGGATAGAAGCTTTCTTT
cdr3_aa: CASSEWETGIEAFF

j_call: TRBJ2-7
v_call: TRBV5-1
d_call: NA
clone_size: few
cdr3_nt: TGCGCCAGCAGCGTGGCAGGGGGGTTGAGCGAGCAGTACTTC
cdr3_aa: CASSVAGGLSEQYF

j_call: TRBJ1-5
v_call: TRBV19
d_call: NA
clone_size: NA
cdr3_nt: TGTGCCAGTAGTCCTCGGACAGTTAATAGCAATCAGCCCCAGCATTTT
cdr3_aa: CASSPRTVNSNQPQHF

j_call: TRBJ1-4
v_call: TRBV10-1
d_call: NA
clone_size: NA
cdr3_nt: TGCGCCAGGTTGGCGGGGGTTCGAGAAAAACTGTTTTTT
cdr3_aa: CARLAGVREKLFF

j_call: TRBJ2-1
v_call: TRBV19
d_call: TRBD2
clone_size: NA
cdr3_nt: TGTGCCAGTAGTATGCGCCCTCTAGCGGGAGGCCCCAATGAGCAGTTCTTC
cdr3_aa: CASSMRPLAGGPNEQFF

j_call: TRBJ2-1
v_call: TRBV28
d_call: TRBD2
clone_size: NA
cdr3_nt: TGTGCCAGCAGTTTCCCTTTAGCGGGAGGGTGGAACAATGAGCAGTTCTTC
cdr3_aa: CASSFPLAGGWNNEQFF

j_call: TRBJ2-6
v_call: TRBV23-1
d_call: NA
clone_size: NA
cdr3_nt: TGCGCCAGCGGGCCTGTCTCTGGGGCCAACGTCCTGACTTTC
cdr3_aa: CASGPVSGANVLTF

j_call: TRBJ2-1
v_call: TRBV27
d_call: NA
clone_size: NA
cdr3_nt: TGTGCTTCGTGGGGAGGACACAATGAGCAGTTCTTC
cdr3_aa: CASWGGHNEQFF

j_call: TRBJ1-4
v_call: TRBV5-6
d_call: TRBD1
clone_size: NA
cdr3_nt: TGTGCCAGCAGCCGAGGGACAGGGAATGAAAAACTGTTTTTT
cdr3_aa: CASSRGTGNEKLFF

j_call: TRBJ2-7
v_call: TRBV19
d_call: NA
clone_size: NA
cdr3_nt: TGTGCCAGTAGTATTACGGGCTCCTACGAGCAGTACTTC
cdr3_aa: CASSITGSYEQYF

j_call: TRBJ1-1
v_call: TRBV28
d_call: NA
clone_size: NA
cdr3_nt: TGTGCCAGCAGTTTACGGGTGATAATGAACACTGAAGCTTTCTTT
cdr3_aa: CASSLRVIMNTEAFF

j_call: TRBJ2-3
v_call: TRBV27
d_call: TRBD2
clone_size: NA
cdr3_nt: TGTGCCAGCGCCAAAATGGGAGAGGGAGGGACGCAGTATTTT
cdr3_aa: CASAKMGEGGTQYF

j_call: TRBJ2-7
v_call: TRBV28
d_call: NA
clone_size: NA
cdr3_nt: TGTGCCAGCAGCTATCCGAGGCGGGACGGGCACAACGAGCAGTACTTC
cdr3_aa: CASSYPRRDGHNEQYF

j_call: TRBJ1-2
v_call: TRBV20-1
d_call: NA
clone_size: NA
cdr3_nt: TGCAGTGCTAGAGAAAATGGGCTGGACACCTTC
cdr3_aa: CSARENGLDTF

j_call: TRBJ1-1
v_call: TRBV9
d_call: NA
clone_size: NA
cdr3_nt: TGTGCCAGCAGCCCACGCCAGGGGAGGGAGGCTTTCTTT
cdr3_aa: CASSPRQGREAFF

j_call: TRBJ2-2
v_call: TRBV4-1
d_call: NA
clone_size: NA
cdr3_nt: TGCGCCAGCAGCCAAGACAGGGCCGGGGAGCTGTTTTTT
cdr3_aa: CASSQDRAGELFF

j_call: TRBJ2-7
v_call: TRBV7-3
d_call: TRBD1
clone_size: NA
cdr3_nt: TGTGCCAGCAGCCCGGTACAGGGGGCCGAGCAGTACTTC
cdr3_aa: CASSPVQGAEQYF

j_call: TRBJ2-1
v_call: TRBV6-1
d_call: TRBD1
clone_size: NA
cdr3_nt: TGTGCCAGCAGTGAAGGGGGCGGGACAGGGGGTGTCTATGAGCAGTTCTTC
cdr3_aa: CASSEGGGTGGVYEQFF

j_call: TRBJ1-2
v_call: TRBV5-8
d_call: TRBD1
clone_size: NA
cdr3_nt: TGTGCCAGCAGCACCCCAGGGGGGTTCTATGGCTACACCTTC
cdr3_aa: CASSTPGGFYGYTF

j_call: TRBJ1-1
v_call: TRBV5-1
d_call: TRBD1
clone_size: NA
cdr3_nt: TGCGCCAGCAGCTTGATGGGACAGATGAACACTGAAGCTTTCTTT
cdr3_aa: CASSLMGQMNTEAFF

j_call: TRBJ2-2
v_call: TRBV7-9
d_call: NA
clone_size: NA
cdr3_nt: TGTGCCAGCAGCCTACCAACTAAGACCGGGGAGCTGTTTTTT
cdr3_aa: CASSLPTKTGELFF

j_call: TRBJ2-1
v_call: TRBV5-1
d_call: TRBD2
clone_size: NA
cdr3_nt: TGCGCCAGCAGCTTGGGGGAGAAACGAGCCGGGACTAGCTACAATGAGCAGTTCTTC
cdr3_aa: CASSLGEKRAGTSYNEQFF

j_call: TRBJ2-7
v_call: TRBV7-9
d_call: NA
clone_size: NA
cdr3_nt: TGTGCCAGCAGCGCACTCGGAGGGAGCTCCTACGAGCAGTACTTC
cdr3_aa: CASSALGGSSYEQYF

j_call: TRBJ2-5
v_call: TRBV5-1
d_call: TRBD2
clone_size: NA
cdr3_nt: TGCGCCAGCAGCTTCCCGGGACTAGCGGGCCAAGAGACCCAGTACTTC
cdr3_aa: CASSFPGLAGQETQYF

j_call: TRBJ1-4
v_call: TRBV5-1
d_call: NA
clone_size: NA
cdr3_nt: TGCGCCAGCAGCTTCGGAGCTAATGAAAAACTGTTTTTT
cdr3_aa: CASSFGANEKLFF

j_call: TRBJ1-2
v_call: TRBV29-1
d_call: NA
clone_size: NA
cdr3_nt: TGCAGCGTTGATCCGACAGCTAACTATGGCTACACCTTC
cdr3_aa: CSVDPTANYGYTF

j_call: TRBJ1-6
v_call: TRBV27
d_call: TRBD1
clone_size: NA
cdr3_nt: TGTGCCAGCAGGACCTTACAGGGGAGTAATTCACCCCTCCACTTT
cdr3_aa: CASRTLQGSNSPLHF

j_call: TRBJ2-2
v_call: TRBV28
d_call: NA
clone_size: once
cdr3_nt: TGTGCCAGCACCAAGGCGGGGCCCGGGGAGCTGTTTTTT
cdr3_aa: CASTKAGPGELFF

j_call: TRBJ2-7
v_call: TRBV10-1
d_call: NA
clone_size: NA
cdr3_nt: TGCGCCAGCAGTGGTTCATACAGGTCCCCCTACGAGCAGTACTTC
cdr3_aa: CASSGSYRSPYEQYF

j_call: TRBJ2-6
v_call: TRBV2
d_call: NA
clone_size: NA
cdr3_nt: TGTGCCAGCAGTTACAGATCTGGGGCCAACGTCCTGACTTTC
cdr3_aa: CASSYRSGANVLTF

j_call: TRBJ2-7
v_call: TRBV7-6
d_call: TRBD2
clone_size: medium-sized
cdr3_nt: TGTGCCAGCAGCTTAGATACTAGCGGGGCCTACGAGCAGTACTTC
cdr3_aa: CASSLDTSGAYEQYF

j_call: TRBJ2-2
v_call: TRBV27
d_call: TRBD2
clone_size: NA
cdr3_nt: TGTGCCAGCAGTCCGAGACTAGCGGGGGATGGAGAGGAGCTGTTTTTT
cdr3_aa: CASSPRLAGDGEELFF

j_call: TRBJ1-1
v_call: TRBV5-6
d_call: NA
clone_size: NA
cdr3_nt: TGTGCCAGCAGGATGGGGGGGAAGTCGGGCACTGAAGCTTTCTTT
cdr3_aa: CASRMGGKSGTEAFF

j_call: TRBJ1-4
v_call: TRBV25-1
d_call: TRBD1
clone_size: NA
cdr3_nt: TGTGCCAGCAGTGAAATCACAGGGGGGATATATGAAAAACTGTTTTTT
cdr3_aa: CASSEITGGIYEKLFF

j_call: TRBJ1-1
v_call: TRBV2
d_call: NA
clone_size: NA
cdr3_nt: TGTGCCAGCTCCGTTCAGGGCCCGAACACTGAAGCTTTCTTT
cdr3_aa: CASSVQGPNTEAFF

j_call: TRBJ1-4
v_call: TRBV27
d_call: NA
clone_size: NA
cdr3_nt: TGTGCCAGCAGTTACAGCCGTGTGGTGCGCGAAAAACTGTTTTTT
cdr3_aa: CASSYSRVVREKLFF

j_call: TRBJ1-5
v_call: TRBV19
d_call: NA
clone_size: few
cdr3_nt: TGTGCCCAACGCGGCATCGGGAATCAGCCCCAGCATTTT
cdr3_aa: CAQRGIGNQPQHF

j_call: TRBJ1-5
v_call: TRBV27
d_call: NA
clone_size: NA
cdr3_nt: TGTGCCAGCAGTTTGGTCAGTAATCAGCCCCAGCATTTT
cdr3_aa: CASSLVSNQPQHF

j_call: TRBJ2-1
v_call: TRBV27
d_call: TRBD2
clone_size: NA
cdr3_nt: TGTGCCAGCAGTTTAAAGGCGGGAGGGCCCTATGAGCAGTTCTTC
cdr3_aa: CASSLKAGGPYEQFF

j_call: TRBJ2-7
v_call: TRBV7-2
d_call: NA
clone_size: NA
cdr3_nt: TGTGCCAGCAAGCCGACCTCAACTATCTCCTACGAGCAGTACTTC
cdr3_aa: CASKPTSTISYEQYF

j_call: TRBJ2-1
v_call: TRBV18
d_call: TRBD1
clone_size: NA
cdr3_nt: TGTGCCAGCTCACCTTCCCGGGACAGCAACAATGAGCAGTTCTTC
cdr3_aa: CASSPSRDSNNEQFF

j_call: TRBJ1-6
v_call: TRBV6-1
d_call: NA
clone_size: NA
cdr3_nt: TGTGCCAGCACTCGAGGGAGCTCCTATAATTCACCCCTCCACTTT
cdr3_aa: CASTRGSSYNSPLHF

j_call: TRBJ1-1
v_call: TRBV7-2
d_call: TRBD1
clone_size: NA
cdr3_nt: TGTGCCAGCAGCTTACTGCAGGGGGACACTGAAGCTTTCTTT
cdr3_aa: CASSLLQGDTEAFF

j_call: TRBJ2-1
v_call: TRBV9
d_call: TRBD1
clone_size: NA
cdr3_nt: TGTGCCAGCAGCTGGGAGGGACAGGGTCATGAGCAGTTCTTC
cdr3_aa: CASSWEGQGHEQFF

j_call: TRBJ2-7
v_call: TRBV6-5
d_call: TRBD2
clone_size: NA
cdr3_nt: TGTGCCAGCAAAAGTGGGAGGGGTCGCTACGAGCAGTACTTC
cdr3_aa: CASKSGRGRYEQYF

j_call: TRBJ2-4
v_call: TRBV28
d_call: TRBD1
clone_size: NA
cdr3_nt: TGTGCCATAACGGGACAGACCTTCTTGACCGCCAAAAACATTCAGTACTTC
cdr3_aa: CAITGQTFLTAKNIQYF

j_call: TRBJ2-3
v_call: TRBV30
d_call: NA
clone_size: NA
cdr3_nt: TGTGCCAGGCAGGTGGGTCCGGATACGCAGTATTTT
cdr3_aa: CARQVGPDTQYF

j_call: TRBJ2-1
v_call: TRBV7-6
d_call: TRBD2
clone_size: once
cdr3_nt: TGTGCCAGCAGCTCGGGACTAGCGGGCGATGAGCAGTTCTTC
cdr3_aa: CASSSGLAGDEQFF

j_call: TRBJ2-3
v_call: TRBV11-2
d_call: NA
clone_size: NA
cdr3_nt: TGTGCCAGCAGCGCCCCGGGCGGGGCAGATACGCAGTATTTT
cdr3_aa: CASSAPGGADTQYF

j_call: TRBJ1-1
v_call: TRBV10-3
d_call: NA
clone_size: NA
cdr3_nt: TGTGCCATCAGTGGAATGAGGTCGGGTGGGACTGAAGCTTTCTTT
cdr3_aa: CAISGMRSGGTEAFF

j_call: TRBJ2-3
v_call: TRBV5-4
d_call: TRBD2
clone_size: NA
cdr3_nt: TGTGCCAGCAGCTTGGGAGGCGGGAGGGCCTTCACAGATACGCAGTATTTT
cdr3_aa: CASSLGGGRAFTDTQYF

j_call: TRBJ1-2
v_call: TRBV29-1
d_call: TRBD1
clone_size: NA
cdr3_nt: TGCAGCGTAGGAGGAGGGAGACAGGGGATTTTCTATGGCTACACCTTC
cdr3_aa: CSVGGGRQGIFYGYTF

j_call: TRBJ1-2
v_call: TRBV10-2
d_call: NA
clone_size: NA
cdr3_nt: TGCGCCAGCAGTGATTCTGATGGCTACACCTTC
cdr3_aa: CASSDSDGYTF